This T cell receptor (beta chain) was recovered during a study of T cells in localized non-small cell lung cancer. Whole-study findings and limits: Longer overall survival was associated with a higher density of T cells in the blood. The highest T cell clonality was in uninvolved adjacent lung, above tumor. When the top 100 tumor clones were examined, a median approximately 54 of them also appeared in the adjacent lung, which was paired and uninvolved. Sequencing was limited to one tumor region, leaving the possibility of heterogeneity open.

Points on this clone: Its antigen remains unidentified.

The repertoire was sequenced with immunoSEQ multiplex PCR; TCRdb's copy has only in-frame clones and lacks some. The repertoire has 41,000 or so clones, around 87% of them found once; the top ten carry over 6%. The CDR3 runs 14 residues. The germline V gene encodes CDR1 SEHNR and CDR2 FQNEAQ (reference sequence). The germline V and J ends were trimmed by 1 base and 0 bases, with 3 bases remaining between them. The input for sequencing was peripheral blood, taken before any cancer treatment. The TCR was taken from a woman aged 18-50 years with stage III lung adenocarcinoma. This chain links TRBV7-9 with TRBJ2-2; D is uncertain. The CDR3 loop reads CASSLGTNTGELFF. For the CDR3, the DNA is TGTGCCAGCAGCTTAGGCACGAACACCGGGGAGCTGTTTTTT.